A single sample is the source of the 27 T cell receptor beta chains below, sequenced in a study of response to subunit inactivated influenza vaccine. Each CDR3 protein gets one entry after TCRdb re-called the RT-PCR reads with MiXCR. The sample has 860,000 or so distinct CDR3 sequences, over 20% seen once. The specimen was PBMCs from blood, collected 4 to 6 days after vaccination. The origin of the receptors is a man aged 45-65 years who received an inactivated influenza vaccine.

The rearrangement joins TRBV12-3 or TRBV12-4 to TRBJ1-1, with 8 bases lining up with TRBD1. V lost 6 bases and J lost 3; bases outside the gene matches: 6. The CDR3 runs 14 residues. CDR3 residues: CASSRTGWYTEAFF. CDR3 sequence (DNA): TGTGCCAGCAGCCGGACAGGGTGGTACACTGAAGCTTTCTTT.

Many counts were recorded for this clonotype. The chain's CDR3 is CASSQMGTSGNTIYF. In DNA, the CDR3 is TGTGCCAGCAGCCAAATGGGAACTTCTGGAAACACCATATATTTT. The rearrangement uses TRBV16 and TRBJ1-3, with no clear D. Germline V lookup: CDR1 KGHSY, CDR2 FQNENV. This CDR3 is 15 amino acids long. V lost 2 bases and J 1 base, leaving 9 bases between the germline ends. The full variable domain, with the rest looked up from reference TRBV16 and TRBJ1-3, is GEEVAQTPKHLVRGEGQKAKLYCAPIKGHSYVFWYQQVLKNEFKFLISFQNENVFDETGMPKERFSAKCLPNSPCSLEIQATKLEDSAVYFCASSQMGTSGNTIYFGEGSWLTVV.

This chain links TRBV11-2 with TRBJ2-3, with 12 bases lining up with TRBD2. The germline V gene has CDR1 SGHAT and CDR2 FQNNGV. This CDR3 is 16 amino acids long. V shed 5 bases and J 6 bases; nucleotides not matched to a gene: 9. The CDR3 nucleotides are TGTGCCAGCAGCCCAAGGACTAGCGGGGCCAAGGATACGCAGTATTTT. Encoded protein: CASSPRTSGAKDTQYF.

V usage is TRBV5-1 and J usage is TRBJ2-5; 9 positions match TRBD1. The CDR3 consists of 15 residues. The germline CDR1 and CDR2 sequences are SGHRS and YFSETQ. V was pared by 5 bases and J by 5 bases, with 10 bases of the junction left unmatched. CDR3 bases: TGCGCCAGCAGATCGGGGGACAGGGTACTGGAGACCCAGTACTTC. Its translation is CASRSGDRVLETQYF.

This clonotype was observed a few times. The chain has TRBV12-3 or TRBV12-4 and TRBJ2-7, with 9 bases matching TRBD1. CDR3 size: 17 residues. Losses at the gene ends were 3 bases for V and 4 bases for J; bases not matched to a gene: 13. CDR3 amino acids: CASSLVPGTGKGYEQYF. CDR3 coding DNA: TGTGCCAGCAGTTTGGTCCCCGGGACAGGGAAAGGTTACGAGCAGTACTTC.

J is TRBJ2-5 and V is TRBV12-5; 7 bases line up with TRBD1. The V segment lost 1 base and the J segment 9 bases; nucleotides outside the gene matches: 8. This CDR3 region has 14 residues. Germline lookup yields CDR1 LGHNT and CDR2 FRNRAP. Written as DNA, the CDR3 is TGTGCTAGTGGTTTGGCTCCAGGGGGTGAGGCCCAGTACTTC. Protein: CASGLAPGGEAQYF.

This clonotype was recorded a few times. The V and J genes are TRBV28 and TRBJ1-5, with D maybe TRBD1 (6 bases). Trimming took off 2 bases at V and 2 bases at J, with 13 bases between the two ends. CDR3 length: 16 amino acids. Germline lookup yields CDR1 MDHEN and CDR2 SYDVKM. This CDR3 reads CASSLGGQIGNQPQHF. CDR3 nucleotides: TGTGCCAGCAGTTTAGGGGGGCAGATTGGCAATCAGCCCCAGCATTTT.

The J gene is TRBJ2-7, the V gene TRBV29-1, with 9 nucleotides matching TRBD2. Germline V gene lookup returns CDR1 SQVTM and CDR2 ANQGSEA. This CDR3 spans 15 amino acids. The CDR3 DNA reads as TGCAGTGTCCGCGGGAGGGGGGTTAGCGACTACGAGCAGTACTTC. Its translation is CSVRGRGVSDYEQYF.

The chain joins TRBV30 to TRBJ2-3; D call uncertain. This CDR3 has 12 amino acids. Between the trimmed V and J ends, which lost 5 bases and 2 bases, there was a span of 8 bases. Germline V gene lookup returns CDR1 GTSNPN and CDR2 SVGIG (reference sequence). The CDR3 sequence: CAWGPYTDTQYF. CDR3 nucleotide sequence: TGTGCCTGGGGACCGTACACAGATACGCAGTATTTT.

As DNA, the CDR3 is TGTGCCAGCAGCTTTGGGCAGGGGGGATACGATGAGCAGTTCTTC. Protein: CASSFGQGGYDEQFF. This rearrangement joins TRBV5-8 to TRBJ2-1, with D possibly TRBD1 on 7 matching bases. V lost 2 bases and J lost 8, with 17 bases in between. This CDR3 has 15 residues. The germline V gene has CDR1 SGHTS and CDR2 YDEGEE.

V usage is TRBV11-1 and J usage is TRBJ2-7; 7 bases agree with TRBD1. This CDR3 spans 13 amino acids. Germline V gives CDR1 SGHAT, CDR2 FQDESV (reference sequence). The ends lost 6 bases at V and 5 bases at J; junction bases unmatched: 7. DNA of the CDR3: TGTGCCAGCAGTTTCGGACAGGCCGACGAGCAGTACTTC. This translates into CASSFGQADEQYF.

The rearrangement joins TRBV24-1 to TRBJ2-7, with D maybe TRBD1 (6 bases). CDR3 length: 13 amino acids. Germline assignment: CDR1 KGHDR and CDR2 SFDVKD. V lost 4 bases and J 9 bases, leaving 15 bases between the germline ends. CDR3 sequence reads: CATSDQGMLAQYF. The DNA of the CDR3 is TGTGCCACCAGTGACCAGGGGATGTTAGCGCAGTACTTC.

The chain links TRBV3-1 to TRBJ1-1; D is undetermined. Between the trimmed V and J ends, which lost 0 bases and 11 bases, there was a span of 10 bases. CDR3 length equals 12 residues. CDR1 and CDR2 (germline): LGHDT, YNNKEL (reference sequence). The CDR3 sequence: CASSQEGYRAFF. The CDR3 coding sequence is TGTGCCAGCAGCCAAGAGGGCTACCGGGCTTTCTTT.

This clonotype was counted ten times or more. The chain carries TRBV29-1 and TRBJ2-1; D remains unclear. Germline V lookup: CDR1 SQVTM, CDR2 ANQGSEA. The CDR3 covers 12 residues. The V gene lost 7 bases and the J gene lost 6 bases, with 13 bases spanning the gap. The CDR3 protein is CSAASLFNEQFF. In DNA form, the CDR3 reads TGCAGCGCTGCAAGCCTATTCAATGAGCAGTTCTTC.

This clonotype has only a few counts. The rearrangement links TRBV20-1 to TRBJ2-1, with 7 bases that match TRBD1. J was trimmed by 5 bases and V by 7 bases; bases with no gene match: 11. This CDR3 has 14 residues. In germline, CDR1 is DFQATT, CDR2 SNEGSKA (reference sequence). The CDR3 sequence is CSVLPGQSNNEQFF. The CDR3 coding sequence is TGCAGTGTTCTGCCGGGACAGAGCAACAATGAGCAGTTCTTC.

The V gene is TRBV6-1, the J gene TRBJ2-5; TRBD2 aligns across 11 bases. Unmatched junction bases numbered 3, after V lost 4 bases and J lost 2 bases. Per the germline V gene, CDR1 is MNHNS and CDR2 is SASEGT. This CDR3 has 15 amino acids. In nucleotides, the CDR3 is TGTGCCAGCAGTGTGCTAGCGGGAGGACAAGAGACCCAGTACTTC. Translation: CASSVLAGGQETQYF.

This clonotype was seen only a few times. V and J are TRBV9 and TRBJ2-3; 11 bases map to TRBD2. The CDR3 contains 16 residues. Losses at the gene ends were 3 bases for V and 5 bases for J; bases not matched to a gene: 8. The germline V gene encodes CDR1 SGDLS and CDR2 YYNGEE. The CDR3 bases are TGTGCCAGCAGCGCTCCCTTAGCGGGGGGGCAAGATACGCAGTATTTT. Translation: CASSAPLAGGQDTQYF.

The chain employs TRBV11-3 and TRBJ2-6; D is perhaps TRBD1 (6 bases). Germline assignment: CDR1 SGHNT and CDR2 YENEEA. The ends were cut back, 1 base at V and 0 bases at J, with 7 bases in the middle. CDR3 length: 16 amino acids. The CDR3 region has the DNA TGTGCCAGCAGCTTAGGGGGGCCCTCTGGGGCCAACGTCCTGACTTTC. This gives the protein CASSLGGPSGANVLTF. Full variable domain (remainder filled in from reference TRBV11-3 and TRBJ2-6): EAGVVQSPRYKIIEKKQPVAFWCNPISGHNTLYWYLQNLGQGPELLIRYENEEAVDDSQLPKDRFSAERLKGVDSTLKIQPAELGDSAVYLCASSLGGPSGANVLTFGAGSRLTVL.

To note about this clonotype: No DNA is shown, since the ends of the CDR3 on it are uncertain; the CDR3 is the one TCRdb lists. The genes are TRBV11-2 and TRBJ2-7; the listed D gene, TRBD1, was not tested against the DNA. Germline loops: CDR1 SGHAT, CDR2 FQNNGV. The CDR3 is 13 amino acids in total, end residues counted. CDR3: CASSLLSGPEQYF.

This clonotype was seen more than once but under ten times. The chain has TRBV20-1 and TRBJ1-1; D unclear. Germline V gene data show CDR1 as DFQATT and CDR2 as SNEGSKA (reference sequence). The length of the CDR3 is 10 residues. V lost 3 bases to trimming and J lost 6 bases, with 5 bases between them. Here the CDR3 reads CSARIAEAFF. The CDR3 region has the DNA TGCAGTGCTAGGATCGCTGAAGCTTTCTTT.

This clonotype came up a few times. The rearrangement joins TRBV29-1 to TRBJ2-1; 7 bases are a match to TRBD1. The CDR3 contains 13 residues. Germline V gene sequence: CDR1 SQVTM, CDR2 ANQGSEA. J was trimmed by 8 bases and V by 7 bases; bases with no gene match: 11. The CDR3 DNA reads as TGCAGCGCTTCCGGGACAGTAGTCCATGAGCAGTTCTTC. Amino acid sequence: CSASGTVVHEQFF.

This clonotype has a count of ten or more. The rearrangement links TRBV10-3 to TRBJ2-5; D might be TRBD2 (6 bases). This CDR3 spans 12 amino acids. In germline, CDR1 is ENHRY, CDR2 SYGVKD. V lost 4 bases and J lost 9, with 12 bases in between. The CDR3 DNA is TGTGCCATCAGTGTTCCGTCGGGGGCCCAGTACTTC. It translates to CAISVPSGAQYF.

V gene TRBV6-1 combines with J gene TRBJ2-7; D remains unclear. The CDR3 is 13 residues long. V was shortened by 7 bases and J by 6 bases, with 16 bases between the two germline ends. CDR1 and CDR2 from the germline V gene are MNHNS and SASEGT. The CDR3 here is CASTQEGSGEQYF. In DNA form, the CDR3 reads TGTGCCAGCACCCAGGAAGGATCCGGCGAGCAGTACTTC.

The rearrangement links TRBV12-3 or TRBV12-4 to TRBJ1-6; the match to TRBD1 covers 7 bases. CDR3 length equals 16 residues. Trimming cost V 6 bases and J 3 bases; bases outside gene matches: 8. The CDR3 DNA reads TGTGCCAGCAGCCCCCGGGACAGCTACTATAATTCACCCCTCCACTTT. Translated, it gives CASSPRDSYYNSPLHF.

This clonotype has more than one count but fewer than ten. J is TRBJ2-5 and V is TRBV5-1, with a tentative D call TRBD2 (5 bases). The CDR3 spans 16 residues. Germline loops: CDR1 SGHRS, CDR2 YFSETQ. V was pared by 2 bases and J by 3 bases, with 17 bases between. CDR3 sequence reads: CASSLNFPSAEETQYF. The CDR3 nucleotides are TGCGCCAGCAGCTTAAACTTCCCCTCAGCGGAAGAGACCCAGTACTTC.

V gene TRBV9 combines with J gene TRBJ2-6; D is ambiguous. Germline values: CDR1 SGDLS, CDR2 YYNGEE. Deletions cut 0 bases from V and 1 base from J, with 8 bases between. CDR3 length: 16 residues. CDR3 in amino acids: CASSVVGASGANVLTF. As DNA, the CDR3 is TGTGCCAGCAGCGTAGTCGGAGCGTCTGGGGCCAACGTCCTGACTTTC.

J is TRBJ2-7 and V is TRBV5-1; D tentatively reads TRBD1 or TRBD2 (6 bases each). CDR1 is SGHRS and CDR2 is YFSETQ in the germline V gene. V was pared by 7 bases and J by 7 bases, with 15 bases between. This CDR3 comprises 12 residues. CDR3 loop: CASSRGGGEQYF. In DNA form, the CDR3 reads TGCGCCAGCTCAAGAGGGGGAGGAGAGCAGTACTTC.